A selection of T cell receptor beta chains follows, all from one sample in a study of OX40 agonist ivuxolimab in advanced cancers. Profiled with immunoSEQ multiplex PCR; TCRdb holds only in-frame clones, not every one. The sample includes roughly 61,000 clones, approximately 88% of them seen just once. Source: CD4+ or CD8+ T cells sorted from blood, taken in a trial of the OX40 agonist ivuxolimab. The receptors were sampled from an adult with an advanced solid tumor such as melanoma, head and neck, liver or kidney cancer. The CDR3 runs from the conserved cysteine through the conserved F or W. D genes are given only for firm matches. Not all rows give a size; the values are once, few, many and, for expanded clones, a class.

>TRBD1|NA|TRBV5-4|TRBJ1-1
CASSPALDRDTEAFF
TGTGCCAGCAGCCCGGCCCTAGACAGGGACACTGAAGCTTTCTTT
>NA|NA|TRBV4-1|TRBJ2-3
CASRSGRDTQYF
TGCGCCAGCAGGTCAGGGCGGGATACGCAGTATTTT
>NA|NA|TRBV6-1|TRBJ1-4
CASILAAAHLEKLFF
TGTGCCAGCATTTTAGCGGCCGCCCATTTAGAAAAACTGTTTTTT
>TRBD1|NA|TRBV10-3|TRBJ2-5
CAISPTGLETQYF
TGTGCCATCAGCCCGACAGGGTTAGAGACCCAGTACTTC
>NA|NA|TRBV10-3|TRBJ2-1
CAISESPPRNEQFF
TGTGCCATCAGTGAGTCCCCGCCGAGGAATGAGCAGTTCTTC
>NA|NA|TRBV5-1|TRBJ2-1
CASSLAAASIEQFF
TGCGCCAGCAGCTTGGCCGCGGCTAGCATTGAGCAGTTCTTC
>NA|NA|TRBV29-1|TRBJ2-1
CSVGGFYNEQFF
TGCAGCGTTGGAGGATTCTACAATGAGCAGTTCTTC
>NA|few|TRBV7-7|TRBJ1-3
CASSPGLGTGNTIYF
TGTGCTAGCAGCCCCGGACTCGGCACTGGAAACACCATATATTTT
>NA|NA|TRBV2|TRBJ2-7
CASSGNYEQYF
TGTGCCAGCAGTGGAAACTACGAGCAGTACTTC
>NA|few|TRBV7-3|TRBJ2-7
CASSSPLTVTDTYEQYF
TGTGCCAGCAGCTCCCCTCTAACTGTGACGGATACCTACGAGCAGTACTTC
>NA|few|TRBV11-2|TRBJ1-2
CASSPRLANYGYTF
TGTGCCAGCAGCCCAAGATTGGCTAACTATGGCTACACCTTC
>NA|few|TRBV5-5|TRBJ1-1
CASSLFPSMNTEAFF
TGTGCCAGCAGCTTGTTCCCCAGCATGAACACTGAAGCTTTCTTT
>TRBD1|NA|TRBV18|TRBJ2-5
CASSPTGGLETQYF
TGTGCCAGCTCACCTACAGGGGGCCTAGAGACCCAGTACTTC
>TRBD1|NA|TRBV28|TRBJ1-5
CASRTGGTGRHQPQHF
TGTGCCAGCAGAACCGGCGGGACAGGGAGGCATCAGCCCCAGCATTTT
>NA|NA|TRBV6-5|TRBJ1-5
CASSYSGNSNQPQHF
TGTGCCAGCAGTTACTCGGGGAATAGCAATCAGCCCCAGCATTTT
>NA|NA|TRBV6-1|TRBJ1-1
CASSLTGGTEAFF
TGTGCCAGCAGCCTGACGGGAGGCACTGAAGCTTTCTTT
>TRBD2|NA|TRBV6-1|TRBJ2-1
CASSGVGLAGGRTYNEQFF
TGTGCCAGCAGTGGCGTGGGACTAGCGGGAGGGCGAACCTACAATGAGCAGTTCTTC
>NA|NA|TRBV18|TRBJ2-1
CASSFPGRSNEQFF
TGTGCCAGCTCATTTCCAGGGAGAAGCAATGAGCAGTTCTTC
>TRBD2|NA|TRBV7-9|TRBJ2-5
CASSFGLAGGGTQYF
TGTGCCAGCAGCTTCGGACTAGCGGGGGGGGGCACCCAGTACTTC
>TRBD2|NA|TRBV11-3|TRBJ2-1
CASSLSASGGYEQFF
TGTGCCAGCAGCTTATCGGCTAGCGGGGGGTATGAGCAGTTCTTC
>TRBD2|NA|TRBV6-1|TRBJ2-7
CAIQGTSDYEQYF
TGTGCCATCCAGGGGACTAGCGATTACGAGCAGTACTTC
>NA|NA|TRBV30|TRBJ2-3
CAWSLALSTDTQYF
TGTGCCTGGAGTCTTGCGTTGAGCACAGATACGCAGTATTTT
>NA|NA|TRBV6-6|TRBJ1-2
CASIGGYGYTF
TGTGCCAGCATAGGGGGCTATGGCTACACCTTC
>TRBD1|once|TRBV6-6|TRBJ1-1
CASSNRDRGSTEAFF
TGTGCCAGCAGTAACCGGGACAGGGGGAGCACTGAAGCTTTCTTT
>TRBD1|NA|TRBV6-1|TRBJ1-5
CASYRGDSNQPQHF
TGTGCCAGCTACAGGGGTGATAGCAATCAGCCCCAGCATTTT
>NA|NA|TRBV11-1|TRBJ1-2
CASSPRGIRGYTF
TGTGCCAGCAGCCCACGCGGAATTAGGGGCTACACCTTC
>NA|few|TRBV29-1|TRBJ1-1
CSVEDRGWGTEAFF
TGCAGCGTTGAAGATCGTGGCTGGGGGACTGAAGCTTTCTTT
>NA|NA|TRBV2|TRBJ1-1
CASRSGLGTEAFF
TGTGCCAGCAGATCGGGTCTGGGCACTGAAGCTTTCTTT
>TRBD1|NA|TRBV19|TRBJ1-3
CASSEGQAGNTIYF
TGTGCCAGTAGTGAAGGACAGGCTGGAAACACCATATATTTT
>NA|NA|TRBV6-6|TRBJ2-7
CASSFRDTSSYEQYF
TGTGCCAGCAGTTTTCGGGACACGAGCTCCTACGAGCAGTACTTC
>TRBD1|once|TRBV6-5|TRBJ1-5
CASSYPGQSNQPQHF
TGTGCCAGCAGTTACCCGGGACAGAGCAATCAGCCCCAGCATTTT
>TRBD1|NA|TRBV27|TRBJ1-6
CASSPSRDSRNSPLHF
TGTGCCAGCAGTCCGTCGAGGGACAGTAGGAATTCACCCCTCCACTTT
>NA|NA|TRBV27|TRBJ1-1
CASSFQGFMNTEAFF
TGTGCCAGCAGTTTCCAGGGGTTCATGAACACTGAAGCTTTCTTT
>TRBD1|NA|TRBV6-1|TRBJ2-3
CASIRTGSTDTQYF
TGTGCCAGCATCCGGACAGGGAGCACAGATACGCAGTATTTT
>NA|NA|TRBV5-1|TRBJ1-2
CASSVDRANYGYTF
TGCGCCAGCAGCGTGGACAGAGCTAACTATGGCTACACCTTC
>TRBD1|NA|TRBV27|TRBJ2-2
CASSLTNRPDRLSGELFF
TGTGCCAGCAGTCTAACCAATCGCCCGGACAGGCTCTCCGGGGAGCTGTTTTTT
>NA|few|TRBV15|TRBJ2-4
CATSTPTGNTNIQYF
TGTGCCACCAGCACACCGACGGGGAATACAAACATTCAGTACTTC
>NA|NA|TRBV5-6|TRBJ2-7
CASSVAGTYEQYF
TGTGCCAGCAGCGTCGCAGGTACCTACGAGCAGTACTTC
>TRBD1|NA|TRBV10-3|TRBJ2-7
CAIRGTVSSYEQYF
TGTGCCATCAGGGGGACAGTGAGCTCCTACGAGCAGTACTTC
>NA|NA|TRBV6-1|TRBJ2-6
CASSSSSVLTF
TGTGCCAGCAGTTCCTCGTCCGTCCTGACTTTC